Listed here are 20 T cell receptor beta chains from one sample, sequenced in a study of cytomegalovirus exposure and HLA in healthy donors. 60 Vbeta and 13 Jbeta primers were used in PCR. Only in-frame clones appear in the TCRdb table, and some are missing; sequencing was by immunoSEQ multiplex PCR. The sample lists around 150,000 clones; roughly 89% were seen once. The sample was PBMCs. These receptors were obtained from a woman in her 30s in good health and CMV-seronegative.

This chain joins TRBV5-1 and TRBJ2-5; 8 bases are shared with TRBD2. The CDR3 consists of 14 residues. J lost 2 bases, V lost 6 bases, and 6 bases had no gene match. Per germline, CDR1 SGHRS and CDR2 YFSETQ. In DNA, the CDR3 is TGCGCCAGCACCCCGGGGGGGGAACAAGAGACCCAGTACTTC. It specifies CASTPGGEQETQYF.

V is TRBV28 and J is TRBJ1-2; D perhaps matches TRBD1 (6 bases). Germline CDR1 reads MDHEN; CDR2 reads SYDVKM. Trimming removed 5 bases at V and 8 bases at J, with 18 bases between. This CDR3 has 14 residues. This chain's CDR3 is CASSPLQGSVGYTF. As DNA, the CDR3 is TGTGCCAGCAGTCCACTACAGGGATCGGTCGGCTACACCTTC.

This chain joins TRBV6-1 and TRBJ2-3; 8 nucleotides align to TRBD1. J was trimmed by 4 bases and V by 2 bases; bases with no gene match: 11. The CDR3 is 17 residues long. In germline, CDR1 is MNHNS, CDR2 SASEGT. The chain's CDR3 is CASSELDRGLRADTQYF. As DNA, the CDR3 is TGTGCCAGCAGTGAACTTGACAGGGGACTCCGCGCAGATACGCAGTATTTT.

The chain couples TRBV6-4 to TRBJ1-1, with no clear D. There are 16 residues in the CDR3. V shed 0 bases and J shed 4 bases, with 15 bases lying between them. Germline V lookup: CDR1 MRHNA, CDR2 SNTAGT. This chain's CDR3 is CASSDSMAAPGTEAFF. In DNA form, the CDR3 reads TGTGCCAGCAGTGACTCGATGGCGGCCCCGGGCACTGAAGCTTTCTTT.

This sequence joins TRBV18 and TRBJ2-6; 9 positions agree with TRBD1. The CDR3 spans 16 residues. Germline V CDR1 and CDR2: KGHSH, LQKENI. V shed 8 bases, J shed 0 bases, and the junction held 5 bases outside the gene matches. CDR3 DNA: TGTGCCAGCACCCGGGACAGGGACTCTGGGGCCAACGTCCTGACTTTC. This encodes CASTRDRDSGANVLTF.

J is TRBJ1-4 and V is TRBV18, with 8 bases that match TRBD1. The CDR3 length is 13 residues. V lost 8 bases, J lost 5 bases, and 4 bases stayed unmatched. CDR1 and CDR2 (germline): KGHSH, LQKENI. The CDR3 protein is CASQTGANEKLFF. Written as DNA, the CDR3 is TGTGCCAGCCAGACAGGGGCCAATGAAAAACTGTTTTTT. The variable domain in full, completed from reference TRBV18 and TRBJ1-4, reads NAGVMQNPRHLVRRRGQEARLRCSPMKGHSHVYWYRQLPEEGLKFMVYLQKENIIDESGMPKERFSAEFPKEGPSILRIQQVVRGDSAAYFCASQTGANEKLFFGSGTQLSVL.

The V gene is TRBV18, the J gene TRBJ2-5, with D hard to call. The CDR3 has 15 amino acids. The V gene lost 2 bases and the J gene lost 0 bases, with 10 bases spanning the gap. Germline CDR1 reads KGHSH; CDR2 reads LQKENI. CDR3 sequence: CASSPDQVNQETQYF. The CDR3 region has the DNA TGTGCCAGCTCACCAGACCAGGTCAACCAAGAGACCCAGTACTTC.

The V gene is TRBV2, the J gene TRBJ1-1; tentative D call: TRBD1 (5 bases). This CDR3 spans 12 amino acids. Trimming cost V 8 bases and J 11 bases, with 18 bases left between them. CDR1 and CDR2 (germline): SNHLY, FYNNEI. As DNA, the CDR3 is TGTGCCAGCCTCTCGGCCGCTCGGGGGGCTTTCTTT. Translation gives CASLSAARGAFF. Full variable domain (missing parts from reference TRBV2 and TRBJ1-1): EPEVTQTPSHQVTQMGQEVILRCVPISNHLYFYWYRQILGQKVEFLVSFYNNEISEKSEIFDDQFSVERPDGSNFTLKIRSTKLEDSAMYFCASLSAARGAFFGQGTRLTVV.

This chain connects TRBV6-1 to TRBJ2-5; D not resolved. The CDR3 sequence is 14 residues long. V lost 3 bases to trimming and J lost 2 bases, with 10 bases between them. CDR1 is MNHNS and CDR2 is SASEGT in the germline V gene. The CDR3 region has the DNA TGTGCCAGCAGTGATTTCCGAACACAAGAGACCCAGTACTTC. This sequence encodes CASSDFRTQETQYF.

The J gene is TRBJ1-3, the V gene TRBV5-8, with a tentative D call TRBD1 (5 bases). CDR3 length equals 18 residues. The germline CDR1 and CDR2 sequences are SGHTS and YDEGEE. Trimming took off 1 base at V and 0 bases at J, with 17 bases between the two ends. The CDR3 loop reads CASSLFRQRLFSGNTIYF. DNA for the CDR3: TGTGCCAGCAGCTTGTTCCGACAGCGTTTATTCTCTGGAAACACCATATATTTT.

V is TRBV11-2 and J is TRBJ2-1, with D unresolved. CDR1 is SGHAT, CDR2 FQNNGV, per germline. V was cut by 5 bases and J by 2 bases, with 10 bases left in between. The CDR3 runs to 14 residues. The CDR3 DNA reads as TGTGCCAGCAGCATCGCGAGGCCCTACAATGAGCAGTTCTTC. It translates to CASSIARPYNEQFF.

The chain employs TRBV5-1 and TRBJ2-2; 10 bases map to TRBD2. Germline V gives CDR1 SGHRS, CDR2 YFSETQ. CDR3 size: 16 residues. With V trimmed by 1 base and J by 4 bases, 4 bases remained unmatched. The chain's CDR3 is CASSLYPSGSTGELFF. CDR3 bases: TGCGCCAGCAGCTTGTACCCTAGCGGGAGCACCGGGGAGCTGTTTTTT.

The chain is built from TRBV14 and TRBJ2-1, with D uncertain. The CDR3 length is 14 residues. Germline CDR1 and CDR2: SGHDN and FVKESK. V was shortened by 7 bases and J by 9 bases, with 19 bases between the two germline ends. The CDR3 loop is CASTPLGIRSEQFF. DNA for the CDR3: TGTGCCAGCACTCCCCTCGGAATAAGGAGTGAGCAGTTCTTC.

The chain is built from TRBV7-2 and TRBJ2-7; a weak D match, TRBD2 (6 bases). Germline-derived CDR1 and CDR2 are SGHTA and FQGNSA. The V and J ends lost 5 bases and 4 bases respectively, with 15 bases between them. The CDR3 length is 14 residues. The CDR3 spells CASSARTGLYEQYF. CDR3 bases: TGTGCCAGCAGCGCGCGGACGGGACTTTACGAGCAGTACTTC.

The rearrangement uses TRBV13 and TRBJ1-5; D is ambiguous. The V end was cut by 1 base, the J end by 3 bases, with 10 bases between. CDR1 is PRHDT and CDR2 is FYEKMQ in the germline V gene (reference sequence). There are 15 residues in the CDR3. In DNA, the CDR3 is TGTGCCAGCAGCTTAGTCTGGGCAGTCAATCAGCCCCAGCATTTT. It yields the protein CASSLVWAVNQPQHF.

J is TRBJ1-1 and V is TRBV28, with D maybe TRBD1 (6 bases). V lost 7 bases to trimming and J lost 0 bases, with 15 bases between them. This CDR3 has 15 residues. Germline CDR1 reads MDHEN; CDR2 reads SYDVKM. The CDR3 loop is CASKGGTVMNTEAFF. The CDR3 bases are TGTGCCAGCAAAGGGGGAACCGTCATGAACACTGAAGCTTTCTTT.

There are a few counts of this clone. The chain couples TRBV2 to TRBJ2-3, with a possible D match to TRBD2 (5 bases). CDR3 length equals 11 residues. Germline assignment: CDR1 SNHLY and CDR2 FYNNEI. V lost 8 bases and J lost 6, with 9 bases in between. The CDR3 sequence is CASFPGDTQYF. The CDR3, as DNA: TGTGCCAGCTTCCCGGGGGATACGCAGTATTTT.

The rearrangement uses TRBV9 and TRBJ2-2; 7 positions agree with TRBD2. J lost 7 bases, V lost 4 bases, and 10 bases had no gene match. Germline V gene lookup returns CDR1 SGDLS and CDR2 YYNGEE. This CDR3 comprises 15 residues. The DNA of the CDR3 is TGTGCCAGCAGCCTCACTAGCGATAACTACGGGGAGCTGTTTTTT. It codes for CASSLTSDNYGELFF.

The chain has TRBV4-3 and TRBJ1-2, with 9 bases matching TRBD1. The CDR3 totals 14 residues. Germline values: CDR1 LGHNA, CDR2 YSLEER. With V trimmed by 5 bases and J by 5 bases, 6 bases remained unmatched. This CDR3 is CASSDRGGVYGYTF. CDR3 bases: TGCGCCAGCAGCGACAGGGGGGGGGTATATGGCTACACCTTC.

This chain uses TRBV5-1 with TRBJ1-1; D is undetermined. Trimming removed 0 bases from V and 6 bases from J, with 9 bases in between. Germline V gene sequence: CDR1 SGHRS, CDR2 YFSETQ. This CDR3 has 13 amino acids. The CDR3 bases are TGCGCCAGCAGCTTGGGGTCCAGTGCTGAAGCTTTCTTT. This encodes CASSLGSSAEAFF.